The following is a T cell receptor (beta chain) sequence with its context. Repertoires were generated with immunoSEQ multiplex PCR, while TCRdb's copy carries only in-frame clones and drops some. The sample yields approximately 300,000 clones, around 89% seen once. These data come from a study of blood T cell repertoires in COVID-19. The CDR3 consists of 17 residues. Germline V gene data show CDR1 as MNHEY and CDR2 as SMNVEV (reference sequence). With 3 bases clipped from V and 1 base from J, the junction kept 8 bases outside the gene matches. The sample consisted of peripheral blood. This receptor was taken from a man aged 40-49 years with acute or convalescent COVID-19. The chain has TRBV27 and TRBJ1-2; 10 bases align to TRBD1. DNA of the CDR3: TGTGCCAGCAGTTTGTCGGAGGGGACAGGGGATAACTATGGCTACACCTTC. Residues: CASSLSEGTGDNYGYTF.